This is a list of T cell receptor beta chains from one sample in a study of GPR56 and killer-like receptors on CD4 memory cells. TCRdb reworked the reads into one entry per CDR3 protein, no DNA. Its table records more than 2,000 distinct CDR3 sequences. Sequencing was done on a sample of memory CD4+ T cells from blood. The receptors were sampled from a human donor in good health. The CDR3 runs from the conserved cysteine through the conserved F or W. The order of the fields is J gene, clone size, V gene, CDR3 protein. Rows may omit the clone size; those that give it use once, few, many or a size class.

TRBJ2-7 | medium-sized | TRBV28 | CASRSTGMDEQYF
TRBJ2-1 | - | TRBV6-2/TRBV6-3 | CASSLPVGLAGGAYNEQFF
TRBJ1-5 | - | TRBV6-1 | CASTGGNPQHF
TRBJ1-2 | medium-sized | TRBV28 | CASSFGGGHYGYTF
TRBJ2-1 | medium-sized | TRBV7-2 | CASSLALPLAVNYNEQFF
TRBJ2-1 | - | TRBV20-1 | CSAAKGGRNEQFF
TRBJ1-5 | - | TRBV30 | CAWSPTASVPQHF
TRBJ1-5 | - | TRBV20-1 | CSARVGGFDNQPQHF
TRBJ1-1 | medium-sized | TRBV6-2/TRBV6-3 | CASSNPQRGRGRGTEAFF
TRBJ1-2 | medium-sized | TRBV5-5 | CASSLDHDRNYGYTF
TRBJ2-1 | medium-sized | TRBV18 | CASSPSGSNNEQFF
TRBJ2-5 | medium-sized | TRBV6-6 | CASSHGASGEETQYF
TRBJ2-7 | - | TRBV29-1 | CSVESGTGWYF
TRBJ2-7 | - | TRBV2 | CASSDFSGYEQYF
TRBJ1-1 | - | TRBV11-2 | CASSFRQGANTEAFF
TRBJ1-2 | - | TRBV5-1 | CASSLGQFGRYGYTF
TRBJ2-3 | large | TRBV19 | CASSGVWGTDTQYF
TRBJ1-5 | medium-sized | TRBV6-6 | CASSYGQGGNQPQHF
TRBJ1-6 | medium-sized | TRBV15 | CATSRDRYNSPLHF
TRBJ2-7 | medium-sized | TRBV7-2 | CASSLVSLGRGHEQYF
TRBJ2-1 | - | TRBV20-1 | CSAIRQAKQFF
TRBJ2-1 | - | TRBV28 | CASSLRSSVYNEQFF
TRBJ2-2 | - | TRBV20-1 | CSARIHLAGELFF
TRBJ1-5 | - | TRBV20-1 | CSAGTDLNQPQHF
TRBJ1-3 | medium-sized | TRBV7-2 | CASSLSPSSGNTIYF